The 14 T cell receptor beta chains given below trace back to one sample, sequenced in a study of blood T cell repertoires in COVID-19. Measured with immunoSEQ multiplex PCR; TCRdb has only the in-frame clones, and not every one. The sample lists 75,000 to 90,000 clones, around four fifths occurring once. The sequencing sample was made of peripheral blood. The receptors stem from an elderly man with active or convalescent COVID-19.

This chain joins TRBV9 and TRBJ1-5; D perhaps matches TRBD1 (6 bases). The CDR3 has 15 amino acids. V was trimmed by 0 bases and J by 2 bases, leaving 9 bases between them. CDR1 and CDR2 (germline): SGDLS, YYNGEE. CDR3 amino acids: CASSVESGGNQPQHF. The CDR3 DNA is TGTGCCAGCAGCGTAGAATCAGGGGGCAATCAGCCCCAGCATTTT.

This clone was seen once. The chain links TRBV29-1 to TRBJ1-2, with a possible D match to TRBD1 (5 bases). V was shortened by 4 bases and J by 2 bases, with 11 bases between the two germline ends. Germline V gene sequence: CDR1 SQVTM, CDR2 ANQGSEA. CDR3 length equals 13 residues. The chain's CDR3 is CSVVQGGNYGYTF. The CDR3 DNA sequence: TGCAGCGTTGTTCAGGGAGGGAACTATGGCTACACCTTC.

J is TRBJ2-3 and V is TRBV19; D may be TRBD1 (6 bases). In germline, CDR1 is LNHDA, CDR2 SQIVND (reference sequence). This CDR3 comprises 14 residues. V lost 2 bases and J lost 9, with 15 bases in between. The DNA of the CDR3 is TGTGCCAGTAGTATACCGGGACACACTTCGACGCAGTATTTT. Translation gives CASSIPGHTSTQYF.

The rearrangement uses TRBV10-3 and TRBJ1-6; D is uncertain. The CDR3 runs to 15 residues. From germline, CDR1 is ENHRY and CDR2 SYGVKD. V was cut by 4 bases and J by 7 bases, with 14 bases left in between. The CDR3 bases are TGTGCCATCAGTGTAAGGGAGACTGGGAATTCACCCCTCCACTTT. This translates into CAISVRETGNSPLHF.

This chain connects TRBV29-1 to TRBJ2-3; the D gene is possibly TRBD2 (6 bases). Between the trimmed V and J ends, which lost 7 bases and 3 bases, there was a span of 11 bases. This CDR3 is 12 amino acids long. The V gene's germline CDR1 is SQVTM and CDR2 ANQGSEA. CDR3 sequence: CSGAGGTDTQYF. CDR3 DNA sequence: TGCAGCGGAGCCGGGGGAACAGATACGCAGTATTTT.

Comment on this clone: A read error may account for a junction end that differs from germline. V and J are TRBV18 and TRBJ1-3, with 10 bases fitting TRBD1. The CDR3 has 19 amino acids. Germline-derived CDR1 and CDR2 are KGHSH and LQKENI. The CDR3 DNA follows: TGTGCCAGCTCTCCACGCCGGACAGGGGGGGGAAACTCTGGAAACACCATATATTTT. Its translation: CASSPRRTGGGNSGNTIYF. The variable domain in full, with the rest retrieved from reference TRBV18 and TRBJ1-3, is NAGVMQNPRHLVRRRGQEARLRCSPMKGHSHVYWYRQLPEEGLKFMVYLQKENIIDESGMPKERFSAEFPKEGPSILRIQQVVRGDSAAYFCASSPRRTGGGNSGNTIYFGEGSWLTVV.

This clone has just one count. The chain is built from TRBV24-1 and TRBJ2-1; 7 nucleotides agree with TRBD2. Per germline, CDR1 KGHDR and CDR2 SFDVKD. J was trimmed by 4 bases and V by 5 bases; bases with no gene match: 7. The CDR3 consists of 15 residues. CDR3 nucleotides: TGTGCCACCAGTGCCCCCCCGGGACTATACAATGAGCAGTTCTTC. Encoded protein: CATSAPPGLYNEQFF.

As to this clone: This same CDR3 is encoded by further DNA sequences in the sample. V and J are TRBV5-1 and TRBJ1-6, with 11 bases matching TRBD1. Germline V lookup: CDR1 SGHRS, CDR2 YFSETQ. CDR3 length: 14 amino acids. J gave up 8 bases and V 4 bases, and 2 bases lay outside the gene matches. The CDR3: CASSAGQGDSPLHF. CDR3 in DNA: TGCGCCAGCAGCGCGGGACAGGGGGATTCACCCCTCCACTTT.

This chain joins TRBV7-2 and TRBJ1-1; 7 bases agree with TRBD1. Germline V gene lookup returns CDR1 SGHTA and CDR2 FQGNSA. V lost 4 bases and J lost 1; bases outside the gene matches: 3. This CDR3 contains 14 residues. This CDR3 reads CASSSQGGNTEAFF. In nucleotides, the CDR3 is TGTGCCAGCAGCTCTCAGGGGGGGAACACTGAAGCTTTCTTT.

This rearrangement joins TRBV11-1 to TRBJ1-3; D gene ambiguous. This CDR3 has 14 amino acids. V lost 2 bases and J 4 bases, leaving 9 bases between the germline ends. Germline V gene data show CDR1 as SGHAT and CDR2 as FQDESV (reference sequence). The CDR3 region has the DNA TGTGCCAGCAGCTTATCCCGGGTCGGAAACACCATATATTTT. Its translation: CASSLSRVGNTIYF. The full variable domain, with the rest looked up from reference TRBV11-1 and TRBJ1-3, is EAEVAQSPRYKITEKSQAVAFWCDPISGHATLYWYRQILGQGPELLVQFQDESVVDDSQLPKDRFSAERLKGVDSTLKIQPAELGDSAMYLCASSLSRVGNTIYFGEGSWLTVV.

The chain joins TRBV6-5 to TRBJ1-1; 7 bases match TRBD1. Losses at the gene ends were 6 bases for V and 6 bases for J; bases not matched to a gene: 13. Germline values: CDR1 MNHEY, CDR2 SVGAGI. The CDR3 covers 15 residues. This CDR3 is CASSLLDRERAEAFF. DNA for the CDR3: TGTGCCAGCAGCCTCCTTGACAGGGAACGCGCTGAAGCTTTCTTT.

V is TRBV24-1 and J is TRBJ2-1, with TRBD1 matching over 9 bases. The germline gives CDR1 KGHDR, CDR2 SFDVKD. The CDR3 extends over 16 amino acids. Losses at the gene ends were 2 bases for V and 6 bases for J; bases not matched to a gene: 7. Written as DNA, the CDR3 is TGTGCCACCAGTGATTATGCCGGGACAGGGACCAATGAGCAGTTCTTC. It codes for CATSDYAGTGTNEQFF.

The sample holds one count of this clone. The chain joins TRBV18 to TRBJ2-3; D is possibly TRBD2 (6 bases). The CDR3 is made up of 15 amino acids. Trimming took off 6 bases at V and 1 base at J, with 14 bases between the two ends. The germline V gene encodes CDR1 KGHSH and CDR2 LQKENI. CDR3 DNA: TGTGCCAGCTCCCAGAACACGGGAGGCACAGATACGCAGTATTTT. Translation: CASSQNTGGTDTQYF.

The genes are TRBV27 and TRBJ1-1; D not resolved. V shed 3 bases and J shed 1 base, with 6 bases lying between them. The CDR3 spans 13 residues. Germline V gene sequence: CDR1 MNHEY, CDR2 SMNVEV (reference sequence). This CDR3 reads CASSLRGNTEAFF. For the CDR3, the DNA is TGTGCCAGCAGTTTGAGAGGGAACACTGAAGCTTTCTTT.